This is a list of T cell receptor beta chains from one sample in a study of blood T cell repertoires in COVID-19. Repertoires were generated with immunoSEQ multiplex PCR, while TCRdb's copy carries only in-frame clones and drops some. The data show hundreds of thousands of clones, approximately 91% seen once. Sequencing used peripheral blood. All receptors derive from a woman in her forties or fifties with COVID-19, enrolled during active disease. CDR3s include the opening cysteine and the closing phenylalanine or tryptophan. Fields, in order: CDR3 length, clone size, J gene, D gene, V gene, CDR3 DNA, CDR3 protein. D genes are given only for firm matches. Clone size is not always given. Where it is, it says once, few, many or a class for expanded clones.

14 | NA | TRBJ1-1 | NA | TRBV30 | TGTGCCTGGAGTGTACTTACGGCGGAGACTGAAGCTTTCTTT | CAWSVLTAETEAFF
11 | NA | TRBJ2-7 | TRBD2 | TRBV12-3/TRBV12-4 | TGTGCCAGCACCTCCGGGGGGGAGCAGTACTTC | CASTSGGEQYF
12 | NA | TRBJ2-6 | NA | TRBV12-3/TRBV12-4 | TGTGCCAGCAGTCCGGGGGCCAACGTCCTGACTTTC | CASSPGANVLTF
18 | once | TRBJ2-1 | TRBD2 | TRBV27 | TGTGCCAGCAGTTCCTCCGTGGAAGCGGGGAGCTCCTACAATGAGCAGTTCTTC | CASSSSVEAGSSYNEQFF
13 | once | TRBJ1-2 | NA | TRBV3-1/TRBV3-2 | TGTGCCAGCTCCCCGGGGACTCTTCGTGGCTACACCTTC | CASSPGTLRGYTF
16 | once | TRBJ2-2 | TRBD2 | TRBV4-1 | TGCGCCAGCAGCCAAGTCCGGGGGGGCCGCGGCGGGGAGCTGTTTTTT | CASSQVRGGRGGELFF
15 | NA | TRBJ2-7 | TRBD1 | TRBV5-1 | TGCGCCAGCAGGCCAGGCCGGGACAGGGGGCACGAGCAGTACTTC | CASRPGRDRGHEQYF
18 | once | TRBJ2-1 | TRBD2 | TRBV6-1 | TGTGCCAGCAGTGCTAGTAGCGGGGGGGCCAGCTCCTACAATGAGCAGTTCTTC | CASSASSGGASSYNEQFF
11 | NA | TRBJ2-1 | NA | TRBV25-1 | TGTGCCAGCAAACGGTACAATGAGCAGTTCTTC | CASKRYNEQFF
14 | NA | TRBJ2-3 | NA | TRBV5-4 | TGTGCCAGCAGCTCCGACAGAGAAACAGATACGCAGTATTTT | CASSSDRETDTQYF
16 | NA | TRBJ2-7 | TRBD1 | TRBV9 | TGTGCCAGCAGCCATCCCCGGGGACAGTCGTCCTACGAGCAGTACTTC | CASSHPRGQSSYEQYF
13 | few | TRBJ1-4 | TRBD1 | TRBV12-3/TRBV12-4 | TGTGCCAGCACTGGACAGGGGAACGAAAAACTGTTTTTT | CASTGQGNEKLFF
15 | NA | TRBJ2-3 | TRBD1 | TRBV5-4 | TGTGCCAGCAGCTTGGTAGGACAGGGGACAGATACGCAGTATTTT | CASSLVGQGTDTQYF